This passage covers 10 T cell receptor beta chains from one sample sequenced in a study of CD8 T cells in ankylosing spondylitis. TCRdb re-derived calls from the 5' RACE reads in MiXCR, one entry per CDR3 protein. The table has 100,000 or so distinct CDR3 sequences, around 24% seen once. The material sequenced was synovial fluid, either unsorted or a sorted T cell fraction (not recorded which). The origin of the receptors is a male donor with ankylosing spondylitis.

The chain uses TRBV11-1 and TRBJ2-3, with D tentatively TRBD2 (6 bases). The CDR3 loop spans 20 amino acids. The germline V gene encodes CDR1 SGHAT and CDR2 FQDESV (reference sequence). V dropped 3 bases and J dropped 1 base, with 26 bases sitting between them. The CDR3 coding sequence is TGTGCCAGCAGCTTCCCAGCCGGGGGTCCGGCGGGAAAACGCACAGATACGCAGTATTTT. It is translated as CASSFPAGGPAGKRTDTQYF.

This clonotype was seen a handful of times. The V and J genes are TRBV20-1 and TRBJ2-1, with 11 bases that match TRBD1. This CDR3 spans 15 amino acids. CDR1 is DFQATT and CDR2 is SNEGSKA in the germline V gene (reference sequence). The ends lost 6 bases at V and 4 bases at J; junction bases unmatched: 8. This chain's CDR3 is CSAITGTGGYNEQFF. CDR3 nucleotides: TGCAGTGCCATTACCGGGACAGGGGGATACAATGAGCAGTTCTTC.

The chain employs TRBV20-1 and TRBJ2-3; D is unclear. Germline V gives CDR1 DFQATT, CDR2 SNEGSKA (reference sequence). This CDR3 contains 13 residues. The germline V and J ends were trimmed by 6 bases and 4 bases, with 14 bases remaining between them. The CDR3 is CSAPIESSDTQYF. CDR3 nucleotide sequence: TGCAGTGCCCCTATCGAGAGCTCAGATACGCAGTATTTT.

The chain has TRBV5-1 and TRBJ2-1; D is perhaps TRBD2 (6 bases). The CDR3 is made up of 15 amino acids. Trimming left V 4 bases short and J 2 bases short, with 13 bases between. Looked up from germline, CDR1 is SGHRS and CDR2 is YFSETQ. CDR3 amino acids: CASSPGERTYNEQFF. In DNA form, the CDR3 reads TGCGCCAGCAGCCCGGGGGAGAGGACCTACAATGAGCAGTTCTTC.

The rearrangement joins TRBV14 to TRBJ1-3; D unclear. The germline V gene encodes CDR1 SGHDN and CDR2 FVKESK. The CDR3 spans 14 residues. With 2 bases removed from V and 2 bases from J, the gap between germline ends came to 7 bases. The CDR3 sequence: CASSQTRTGNTIYF. The CDR3, as DNA: TGTGCCAGCAGCCAAACCAGAACTGGAAACACCATATATTTT.

This clonotype was observed a handful of times. The V and J genes are TRBV5-1 and TRBJ2-3; D may be TRBD1 (5 bases). Germline V gene lookup returns CDR1 SGHRS and CDR2 YFSETQ. Trimming stripped 0 bases from V and 4 bases from J, with 12 bases between. The CDR3 is 15 amino acids. This chain's CDR3 is CASSLEDQGADTQYF. CDR3 nucleotide sequence: TGCGCCAGCAGCTTGGAGGATCAGGGTGCAGATACGCAGTATTTT.

This rearrangement joins TRBV20-1 to TRBJ2-5; 9 nucleotides align to TRBD1. The germline V gene encodes CDR1 DFQATT and CDR2 SNEGSKA (reference sequence). The CDR3 has 13 residues. V trimming: 6 bases; J trimming: 2 bases; junction bases outside the gene matches: 4. CDR3 amino acids: CSANRGRQETQYF. CDR3 nucleotides: TGCAGTGCAAACAGGGGGCGACAAGAGACCCAGTACTTC.

This clonotype has at least ten counts. This rearrangement joins TRBV29-1 to TRBJ2-1; 7 bases match TRBD1. The CDR3 length is 14 residues. Germline trimming cut 5 bases from V and 8 bases from J; bases unmatched to any gene: 12. Per germline, CDR1 SQVTM and CDR2 ANQGSEA. The DNA for the CDR3 is TGCAGCGTTACCTCCGGGACAGTTATCGATGAGCAGTTCTTC. It yields the protein CSVTSGTVIDEQFF.

The table lists this clonotype with a few counts. This sequence joins TRBV6-2 or TRBV6-3 and TRBJ2-5; D is possibly TRBD1 (6 bases). The CDR3 contains 16 residues. CDR1 and CDR2 (germline): MNHEY, SVGEGT. Trimming removed 6 bases at V and 4 bases at J, with 21 bases between. The CDR3 nucleotides read TGTGCCAGCAGCCAACCACAGGGTCGGGGCCGAGAGACCCAGTACTTC. This encodes CASSQPQGRGRETQYF.

The table lists this clonotype with a few counts. The chain employs TRBV20-1 and TRBJ2-1, with TRBD2 matching over 9 bases. From germline, CDR1 is DFQATT and CDR2 SNEGSKA (reference sequence). J lost 2 bases, V lost 3 bases, and 8 bases had no gene match. There are 16 residues in the CDR3. CDR3 nucleotide sequence: TGCAGTGCTAGTCGGAGCGGGAGGCCGACCTACAATGAGCAGTTCTTC. Translation: CSASRSGRPTYNEQFF.